Shown below are 27 T cell receptor beta chains from a single sample sequenced in a study of response to subunit inactivated influenza vaccine (dated by TCRdb to the late 2010s). The library was generated by RT-PCR. The listed sequencing device is Illumina HiSeq 2500. The public reads were reanalyzed by TCRdb: fastp trimming at Q25, MiXCR alignment, in-frame beta chains only. CDR3 protein sequences are deduplicated, and each keeps its most common genes and DNA. Recorded for this sample are some 850,000 distinct CDR3 sequences; around 18% of them occurred a single time. In total, the top ten clones hold about a tenth of the sample. The specimen comprised PBMCs from blood, sampled more than 4 days after vaccination. The source is a man aged 45-60 years who received an inactivated influenza vaccine. Donor details come from another sample of the same person, matched by shared clones.

The CDR3 here is CASSIRQGVGNIQYF. For the CDR3, the DNA is TGTGCCAGCAGCATCAGACAGGGTGTGGGGAACATTCAGTACTTC. V gene TRBV5-6 combines with J gene TRBJ2-4; TRBD1 matches at 7 bases. CDR1 is SGHDT, CDR2 YYEEEE, per germline. CDR3 length: 15 amino acids. J gave up 7 bases and V 4 bases, and 11 bases lay outside the gene matches.

The V gene is TRBV5-4, the J gene TRBJ2-3; TRBD2 matches at 9 bases. The CDR3 runs 15 residues. Per germline, CDR1 SGHNT and CDR2 YYREEE (reference sequence). V gave up 4 bases and J gave up 0 bases; unmatched junction bases: 3. CDR3 DNA sequence: TGTGCCAGCAGCGGGACTAGCTCTAGCACAGATACGCAGTATTTT. Translation gives CASSGTSSSTDTQYF.

This clonotype was counted only a few times. The CDR3 DNA reads as TGTGCCAGCACGGATTCAAAAGAGACCCAGTACTTC. The encoded protein is CASTDSKETQYF. The rearrangement links TRBV28 to TRBJ2-5; D is unclear. The germline CDR1 and CDR2 sequences are MDHEN and SYDVKM. V was clipped by 7 bases and J by 3 bases, with 9 bases between them. CDR3 size: 12 residues. Full variable domain (missing parts from reference TRBV28 and TRBJ2-5): DVKVTQSSRYLVKRTGEKVFLECVQDMDHENMFWYRQDPGLGLRLIYFSYDVKMKEKGDIPEGYSVSREKKERFSLILESASTNQTSMYLCASTDSKETQYFGPGTRLLVL.

This clonotype was observed a handful of times. The chain combines TRBV7-2 with TRBJ1-4; D may be TRBD1 (6 bases). This CDR3 has 15 residues. Deletions cut 5 bases from V and 5 bases from J, with 15 bases between. Per germline, CDR1 SGHTA and CDR2 FQGNSA. CDR3 nucleotide sequence: TGTGCCAGCAGCGTACAGGGAACGGTGAATGAAAAACTGTTTTTT. This sequence encodes CASSVQGTVNEKLFF.

The count of this clonotype is one. This chain joins TRBV15 and TRBJ2-5, with D perhaps assigned TRBD1 or TRBD2 (5 bases each). V gave up 6 bases and J gave up 5 bases, with 13 bases separating them. Germline lookup yields CDR1 LNHNV and CDR2 YYDKDF (reference sequence). CDR3 size: 13 residues. The DNA for the CDR3 is TGTGCCACCAGACGAGGGGTTGGGGAGACCCAGTACTTC. It codes for CATRRGVGETQYF.

The rearrangement joins TRBV28 to TRBJ2-1; 7 bases map to TRBD2. CDR1 and CDR2 from the germline V gene are MDHEN and SYDVKM. The CDR3 runs to 15 residues. V lost 6 bases, J lost 1 base, and 6 bases stayed unmatched. CDR3 DNA sequence: TGTGCCAGCAGAACCGGGGAGGGGTCCTACAATGAGCAGTTCTTC. Its protein product is CASRTGEGSYNEQFF. Together with reference TRBV28 and TRBJ2-1, the CDR3 gives the full variable domain: DVKVTQSSRYLVKRTGEKVFLECVQDMDHENMFWYRQDPGLGLRLIYFSYDVKMKEKGDIPEGYSVSREKKERFSLILESASTNQTSMYLCASRTGEGSYNEQFFGPGTRLTVL.

The V gene is TRBV20-1, the J gene TRBJ2-4; 7 positions match TRBD1. Germline V lookup: CDR1 DFQATT, CDR2 SNEGSKA (reference sequence). CDR3 size: 14 residues. V lost 6 bases and J lost 8; bases outside the gene matches: 13. For the CDR3, the DNA is TGCAGTGCCATTAGCCCACAGGGGATGGACATTCAGTACTTC. It encodes CSAISPQGMDIQYF.

This chain's CDR3 is CASSLAGLAADEQFF. CDR3 nucleotide sequence: TGTGCCAGCAGCTTAGCGGGACTAGCTGCTGATGAGCAGTTCTTC. The chain joins TRBV7-2 to TRBJ2-1; 9 bases fit TRBD2. The length of the CDR3 is 15 residues. V lost 0 bases and J lost 8; bases outside the gene matches: 5. From germline, CDR1 is SGHTA and CDR2 FQGNSA.

In its sample, this clonotype was seen a few times. This rearrangement joins TRBV7-2 to TRBJ1-2, with TRBD1 matching 8 bases. The ends lost 0 bases at V and 3 bases at J; junction bases unmatched: 3. This CDR3 has 15 residues. Germline loops: CDR1 SGHTA, CDR2 FQGNSA. The CDR3 loop is CASSLAATGDYGYTF. CDR3 bases: TGTGCCAGCAGCTTAGCTGCGACAGGGGACTATGGCTACACCTTC.

This clonotype was seen only a few times. The genes are TRBV24-1 and TRBJ2-3; 7 bases line up with TRBD2. Per germline, CDR1 KGHDR and CDR2 SFDVKD. V shed 5 bases and J 1 base; nucleotides not matched to a gene: 5. The CDR3 covers 15 residues. The CDR3 sequence: CATSVRRGGTDTQYF. The CDR3 coding sequence is TGTGCCACCAGTGTTCGACGGGGGGGCACAGATACGCAGTATTTT.

This clonotype has only a few counts. The chain has TRBV2 and TRBJ2-2; D is possibly TRBD2 (6 bases). Per germline, CDR1 SNHLY and CDR2 FYNNEI. The ends were cut back, 1 base at V and 1 base at J, with 7 bases in the middle. The CDR3 length is 15 residues. CDR3 nucleotide sequence: TGTGCCAGCAGTGAAGTGGGGGGGAACACCGGGGAGCTGTTTTTT. Its translation is CASSEVGGNTGELFF. The full variable domain, its missing parts supplied by reference TRBV2 and TRBJ2-2, is EPEVTQTPSHQVTQMGQEVILRCVPISNHLYFYWYRQILGQKVEFLVSFYNNEISEKSEIFDDQFSVERPDGSNFTLKIRSTKLEDSAMYFCASSEVGGNTGELFFGEGSRLTVL.

The J gene is TRBJ2-1, the V gene TRBV7-2, with D possibly being TRBD2 (5 bases). The CDR3 is 14 amino acids. Trimming took off 4 bases at V and 9 bases at J, with 16 bases between the two ends. CDR1 and CDR2 from the germline V gene are SGHTA and FQGNSA. The CDR3 is CASSWASPFGEQFF. The CDR3 bases are TGTGCCAGCAGCTGGGCTAGCCCGTTCGGTGAGCAGTTCTTC.

In DNA form, the CDR3 reads TGTGCCACCACGTCGCGAGGGGGGGAGCAGTACTTC. This codes for CATTSRGGEQYF. V is TRBV24-1 and J is TRBJ2-7, with D possibly called TRBD1 or TRBD2 (6 bases each). The CDR3 is 12 amino acids. The germline gives CDR1 KGHDR, CDR2 SFDVKD. V dropped 8 bases and J dropped 7 bases, with 14 bases sitting between them.

The rearrangement uses TRBV15 and TRBJ2-7, with D possibly TRBD2 on 6 matching bases. This CDR3 has 14 residues. Trimming left V 0 bases short and J 6 bases short, with 12 bases between. Germline-derived CDR1 and CDR2 are LNHNV and YYDKDF (reference sequence). The CDR3 spells CATSRDWGVIEQYF. CDR3 DNA: TGTGCCACCAGCAGAGATTGGGGGGTGATCGAGCAGTACTTC.

A few counts support this clonotype. Compared with germline, one end of the junction differs, possibly owing to a read error. This chain connects TRBV7-2 to TRBJ2-1, with 16 nucleotides matching TRBD2. Per germline, CDR1 SGHTA and CDR2 FQGNSA. The CDR3 runs 19 residues. The chain's CDR3 is CASSLAGLAGGRSYNEQFF. As DNA, the CDR3 is TGTGCCAGCAGCCTAGCGGGACTAGCGGGGGGGCGGTCCTACAATGAGCAGTTCTTC. Based on the CDR3 plus reference TRBV7-2 and TRBJ2-1, the full variable domain is GAGVSQSPSNKVTEKGKDVELRCDPISGHTALYWYRQSLGQGLEFLIYFQGNSAPDKSGLPSDRFSAERTGGSVSTLTIQRTQQEDSAVYLCASSLAGLAGGRSYNEQFFGPGTRLTVL.

The chain couples TRBV7-9 to TRBJ1-2, with D possibly TRBD1 on 5 matching bases. V shed 3 bases and J shed 7 bases, with 12 bases lying between them. Germline values: CDR1 SEHNR, CDR2 FQNEAQ (reference sequence). The CDR3 extends over 13 amino acids. The CDR3 DNA reads TGTGCCAGCAGCTTGGCGGACATTCTTGGCTACACCTTC. It encodes CASSLADILGYTF.

The rearrangement joins TRBV6-5 to TRBJ2-5, with 8 bases matching TRBD2. There are 16 residues in the CDR3. Trimming at V came to 0 bases and at J to 5 bases, leaving 8 bases not matched to a gene. CDR1 MNHEY and CDR2 SVGAGI come from the germline V gene. The CDR3 reads CASSYSGASGRETQYF. Written as DNA, the CDR3 is TGTGCCAGCAGTTACTCGGGTGCTAGCGGGCGTGAGACCCAGTACTTC.

This clonotype has just a few counts. The chain employs TRBV6-2 or TRBV6-3 and TRBJ1-5; 8 bases map to TRBD1. The germline gives CDR1 MNHEY, CDR2 SVGEGT. J lost 7 bases, V lost 7 bases, and 6 bases had no gene match. The CDR3 has 13 amino acids. CDR3: CASTAGGRQPQHF. For the CDR3, the DNA is TGTGCCAGCACAGCAGGGGGCCGGCAGCCCCAGCATTTT.

This clonotype was recorded at least ten times. CDR3 in amino acids: CASSSTGNEQFF. DNA of the CDR3: TGTGCCAGCAGTTCGACTGGCAATGAGCAGTTCTTC. The chain joins TRBV12-3 or TRBV12-4 to TRBJ2-1; D is uncertain. V lost 4 bases and J lost 6, with 7 bases in between. The CDR3 has 12 amino acids.

The chain has TRBV7-2 and TRBJ1-3; D ambiguous. The CDR3 extends over 13 amino acids. Trimming shortened V by 5 bases and J by 0 bases, and 5 bases separated the two germline ends. Germline CDR1 is SGHTA and CDR2 is FQGNSA. CDR3 amino acids: CASSTDSGNTIYF. CDR3 DNA sequence: TGTGCCAGCAGCACAGACTCTGGAAACACCATATATTTT.

This clonotype was picked up many times. The V gene is TRBV10-3, the J gene TRBJ2-1; 11 bases are a match to TRBD2. There are 17 residues in the CDR3. Germline V lookup: CDR1 ENHRY, CDR2 SYGVKD. J gave up 9 bases and V 0 bases, and 10 bases lay outside the gene matches. This CDR3 is CAISESTALAGVGEQFF. In DNA form, the CDR3 reads TGTGCCATCAGTGAGTCGACAGCACTAGCGGGAGTCGGTGAGCAGTTCTTC.

This clonotype was detected only a few times. The genes are TRBV12-3 or TRBV12-4 and TRBJ2-1; D gene ambiguous. The CDR3 totals 15 residues. Trimming stripped 1 base from V and 6 bases from J, with 13 bases between. The CDR3 sequence is CASSLVEPRGNEQFF. In nucleotides, the CDR3 is TGTGCCAGCAGTTTAGTTGAGCCTCGAGGCAATGAGCAGTTCTTC.

This clonotype was counted between two and nine times. The rearrangement joins TRBV20-1 to TRBJ1-4; no clear D gene. The CDR3 runs 13 residues. The ends were cut back, 3 bases at V and 1 base at J, with 6 bases in the middle. The germline V gene has CDR1 DFQATT and CDR2 SNEGSKA (reference sequence). CDR3 DNA: TGCAGTGCTAGGGCCGGAACTAATGAAAAACTGTTTTTT. Encoded protein: CSARAGTNEKLFF.

As regards this clonotype: At one end the junction does not follow the germline gene, possibly because of a read error. The chain links TRBV5-1 to TRBJ2-3; the D gene is possibly TRBD2 (7 bases). The germline CDR1 and CDR2 sequences are SGHRS and YFSETQ. There are 13 residues in the CDR3. The CDR3 DNA is TGCGCCAGCAGCTTGGTCTTGGGGGGGCTAGTAAATTTT. It yields the protein CASSLVLGGLVNF.

There are a few counts of this clonotype. This rearrangement joins TRBV12-3 or TRBV12-4 to TRBJ2-1, with 10 positions matching TRBD2. J gave up 6 bases and V 5 bases, and 10 bases lay outside the gene matches. This CDR3 comprises 16 residues. In DNA, the CDR3 is TGTGCCAGCAGTCCCGAACTAGCGGGAAGTGGCAATGAGCAGTTCTTC. This encodes CASSPELAGSGNEQFF.

The J gene is TRBJ2-7, the V gene TRBV6-1; 8 bases are shared with TRBD1. The length of the CDR3 is 17 residues. CDR1 and CDR2 from the germline V gene are MNHNS and SASEGT. The V segment lost 7 bases and the J segment 3 bases; nucleotides outside the gene matches: 17. Written as DNA, the CDR3 is TGTGCCAGCATAAGGGACAGGCTGGGTAACGACTACTACGAGCAGTACTTC. Amino acid sequence: CASIRDRLGNDYYEQYF.

This clonotype appeared many times. This chain links TRBV20-1 with TRBJ2-5, with D tentatively TRBD2 (5 bases). V dropped 7 bases and J dropped 5 bases, with 17 bases sitting between them. Per germline, CDR1 DFQATT and CDR2 SNEGSKA (reference sequence). The CDR3 totals 13 residues. The chain's CDR3 is CSVAASLGETQYF. Written as DNA, the CDR3 is TGCAGTGTTGCGGCTAGCCTCGGGGAGACCCAGTACTTC.